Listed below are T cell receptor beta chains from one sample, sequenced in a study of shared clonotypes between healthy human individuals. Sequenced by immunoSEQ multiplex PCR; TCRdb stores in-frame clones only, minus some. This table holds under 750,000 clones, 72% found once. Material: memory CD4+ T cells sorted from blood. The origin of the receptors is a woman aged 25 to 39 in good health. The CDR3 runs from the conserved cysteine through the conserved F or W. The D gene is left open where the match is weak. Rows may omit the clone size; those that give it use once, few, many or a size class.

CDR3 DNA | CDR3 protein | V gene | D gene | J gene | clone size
TGTGCCAGCAGCTTAGATCTTCAGATCGGTTTTAATGAAAAACTGTTTTTT | CASSLDLQIGFNEKLFF | TRBV11-2 | - | TRBJ1-4 | -
TGTGCCAGCAGTGCCCGAGGGGCGCCCCAGAATCAGCCCCAGCATTTT | CASSARGAPQNQPQHF | TRBV2 | - | TRBJ1-5 | -
TGTGCCAGCAGCCGACAGGGCTTTTCGGAGCTGTTTTTT | CASSRQGFSELFF | TRBV7-8 | TRBD1 | TRBJ2-2 | few
TGTGCCAGCAGCCGTAACAAACTAGAACGCACAGATACGCAGTATTTT | CASSRNKLERTDTQYF | TRBV9 | - | TRBJ2-3 | -
TGTGCCAGTAGTATGGGGCGACAGGATGGTCAGCCCCAGCATTTT | CASSMGRQDGQPQHF | TRBV19 | - | TRBJ1-5 | many
TGCAGCGGGAACACAGGGGGCCTAACTGAAGCTTTCTTT | CSGNTGGLTEAFF | TRBV29-1 | TRBD1 | TRBJ1-1 | -
TGTGCCAGCTTTACATCGCCGGGACAGTATTCCACTGAAGCTTTCTTT | CASFTSPGQYSTEAFF | TRBV18 | TRBD1 | TRBJ1-1 | -
TGTGCCAGCAGCCTAAGGACAGGGTTCGAGCAGTACTTC | CASSLRTGFEQYF | TRBV11-2 | TRBD1 | TRBJ2-7 | once
TGTGCCAGCAGCTCCCGCTGGACAGGGCGATCGTATGAAAAAGAGACCCAGTACTTC | CASSSRWTGRSYEKETQYF | TRBV11-2 | TRBD1 | TRBJ2-5 | -
TGCAGCGCAGGGACTAGCGGGAGTTTTTACAATGAGCAGTTCTTC | CSAGTSGSFYNEQFF | TRBV29-1 | TRBD2 | TRBJ2-1 | -
TGCAGCGTTATAAGAGGGATTACAGATACGCAGTATTTT | CSVIRGITDTQYF | TRBV29-1 | - | TRBJ2-3 | -
TGTGCCAGCACTCATGACAGGAACACAGATACGCAGTATTTT | CASTHDRNTDTQYF | TRBV6-5 | - | TRBJ2-3 | -
TGTGCCAGCAGCCGGGGAGCGGGGGTCGGGGAAAAACTGTTTTTT | CASSRGAGVGEKLFF | TRBV5-4 | - | TRBJ1-4 | -
TGTGCCAGCTCGCCTAACCTATTTGGTGACACTGAAGCTTTCTTT | CASSPNLFGDTEAFF | TRBV18 | - | TRBJ1-1 | -
TGTGCCAGCAGCTTGTACCCCGGGAGAGAAGCTTTCTTT | CASSLYPGREAFF | TRBV11-2 | - | TRBJ1-1 | -
TGTGCCAGCAGCTTGTTGACTGACTACGAGCAGTACTTC | CASSLLTDYEQYF | TRBV7-6 | - | TRBJ2-7 | -
TGTGCCAGCAGCACAAGATCAGCGGGAGTCTACGAGCAGTACTTC | CASSTRSAGVYEQYF | TRBV5-5 | TRBD2 | TRBJ2-7 | -
TGTGCCAGCAGTTACGGGCAGGATGACGCCGGGGAGCTGTTTTTT | CASSYGQDDAGELFF | TRBV6-5 | - | TRBJ2-2 | -
TGTGCCAGTAGTCGTGGGGGACAGGCCGGGGAGCAGTTCTTC | CASSRGGQAGEQFF | TRBV19 | TRBD1 | TRBJ2-1 | -
TGTGCCACCAGCAGAGGGTTGGCCGCAACTAATGAAAAACTGTTTTTT | CATSRGLAATNEKLFF | TRBV15 | - | TRBJ1-4 | -
TGTGCCAGCCTAGCGCGTGTAGGAGATACGCAGTATTTT | CASLARVGDTQYF | TRBV19 | - | TRBJ2-3 | -
TGTGCCAGCAGCTTAGACGGCGGGTTTAGGGAGCAGTACTTC | CASSLDGGFREQYF | TRBV11-1 | - | TRBJ2-7 | once
TGTGCCAGCAGTGCCGGACTAGCGGGAGGGCGGAACACCGGGGAGCTGTTTTTT | CASSAGLAGGRNTGELFF | TRBV27 | TRBD2 | TRBJ2-2 | -